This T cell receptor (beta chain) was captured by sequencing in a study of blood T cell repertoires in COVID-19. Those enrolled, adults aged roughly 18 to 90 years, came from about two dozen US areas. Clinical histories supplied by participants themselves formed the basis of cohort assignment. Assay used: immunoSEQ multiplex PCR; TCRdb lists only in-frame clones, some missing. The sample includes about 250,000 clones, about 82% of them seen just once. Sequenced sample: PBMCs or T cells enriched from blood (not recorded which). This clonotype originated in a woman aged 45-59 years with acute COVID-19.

In nucleotides, the CDR3 is TGTGCCAGCACCAAGACAGGGTTGGAGCAGCCCCAGCATTTT. This sequence encodes CASTKTGLEQPQHF. The chain joins TRBV6-6 to TRBJ1-5; 7 positions match TRBD1. The CDR3 is made up of 14 amino acids. Germline loops: CDR1 MNHNY, CDR2 SVGAGI (reference sequence). The junction had 10 bases not matched to a gene; V was cut back by 7 bases and J by 7 bases.